Below are 18 T cell receptor beta chains sequenced from a single sample in a study of blood T cells in healthy people across ages. It was with a sample-barcoded 5' primer and a J-beta primer mix that a second PCR of about 6 to 12 cycles was run. TCRdb fed the 5' RACE reads into MiXCR, producing one record per CDR3 protein. This table has around 1,000,000 distinct CDR3 sequences, 35% to 40% appearing once. Sequencing was performed on blood. Receptors originate from a man aged 18 to 29 in good health.

This clonotype showed up many times. The chain couples TRBV7-2 to TRBJ1-2; D is ambiguous. Germline V gives CDR1 SGHTA, CDR2 FQGNSA. The CDR3 contains 14 residues. Trimming shortened V by 0 bases and J by 0 bases, and 5 bases separated the two germline ends. The DNA for the CDR3 is TGTGCCAGCAGCTTAGCCACGCCTAACTATGGCTACACCTTC. This encodes CASSLATPNYGYTF. Complete variable domain (other parts from reference TRBV7-2 and TRBJ1-2): GAGVSQSPSNKVTEKGKDVELRCDPISGHTALYWYRQSLGQGLEFLIYFQGNSAPDKSGLPSDRFSAERTGGSVSTLTIQRTQQEDSAVYLCASSLATPNYGYTFGSGTRLTVV.

This clonotype was detected only once. The rearrangement uses TRBV5-4 and TRBJ2-4; D remains unclear. Germline CDR1 reads SGHNT; CDR2 reads YYREEE (reference sequence). V was shortened by 2 bases and J by 13 bases, with 13 bases between the two germline ends. CDR3 length: 12 amino acids. CDR3 coding DNA: TGTGCCAGCAGCTTAGGCCCCACCCTGCAGTACTTC. Protein sequence: CASSLGPTLQYF.

The chain recombines TRBV6-6 with TRBJ1-2, with D unclear. The germline V gene encodes CDR1 MNHNY and CDR2 SVGAGI (reference sequence). The CDR3 has 13 amino acids. The V gene lost 0 bases and the J gene lost 4 bases, with 6 bases spanning the gap. DNA for the CDR3: TGTGCCAGCAGTTACTCGTTGGGCTATGGCTACACCTTC. This translates into CASSYSLGYGYTF.

This chain links TRBV9 with TRBJ2-5, with 7 nucleotides matching TRBD2. The CDR3 sequence is 14 residues long. CDR1 and CDR2 from the germline V gene are SGDLS and YYNGEE. Losses at the gene ends were 3 bases for V and 2 bases for J; bases not matched to a gene: 4. The CDR3 coding sequence is TGTGCCAGCAGCGGGGGAGGGATTCAAGAGACCCAGTACTTC. It codes for CASSGGGIQETQYF.

The rearrangement joins TRBV5-1 to TRBJ2-3; no reliable D call. From germline, CDR1 is SGHRS and CDR2 YFSETQ. The CDR3 has 16 amino acids. Trimming cost V 3 bases and J 1 base, with 15 bases left between them. The CDR3 loop reads CASSSEGLRRTDTQYF. DNA for the CDR3: TGCGCCAGCAGCTCGGAAGGTCTGCGGCGCACAGATACGCAGTATTTT. Filled out from reference TRBV5-1 and TRBJ2-3, the complete variable domain reads KAGVTQTPRYLIKTRGQQVTLSCSPISGHRSVSWYQQTPGQGLQFLFEYFSETQRNKGNFPGRFSGRQFSNSRSEMNVSTLELGDSALYLCASSSEGLRRTDTQYFGPGTRLTVL.

J is TRBJ2-5 and V is TRBV6-5; D not certain. V was clipped by 0 bases and J by 4 bases, with 9 bases between them. CDR3 length: 14 amino acids. From germline, CDR1 is MNHEY and CDR2 SVGAGI. This chain's CDR3 is CASSYSAGGETQYF. The CDR3 DNA reads as TGTGCCAGCAGTTACTCGGCCGGCGGAGAGACCCAGTACTTC.

In this sample, this clonotype turned up many times. The J gene is TRBJ1-2, the V gene TRBV4-3; possibly TRBD1 for D (6 bases). Between the trimmed V and J ends, which lost 0 bases and 8 bases, there was a span of 13 bases. CDR3 length: 14 amino acids. The germline CDR1 and CDR2 sequences are LGHNA and YSLEER. The CDR3 bases are TGCGCCAGCAGCCAAGATCGACAGGTCCACGGCTACACCTTC. Translation gives CASSQDRQVHGYTF.

The rearrangement uses TRBV7-3 and TRBJ2-1; 7 nucleotides match TRBD2. Germline CDR1 and CDR2: SGHTA and FQGTGA. The V and J ends lost 6 bases and 8 bases, in that order; junction bases with no gene match: 10. The CDR3 consists of 14 residues. The CDR3 nucleotides are TGTGCCAGCAGTCACCGGACTAGTTCGGATGAGCAGTTCTTC. Amino acid sequence: CASSHRTSSDEQFF.

This clonotype was recorded a few times. V usage is TRBV10-3 and J usage is TRBJ1-4, with TRBD1 matching 12 bases. Germline V gives CDR1 ENHRY, CDR2 SYGVKD. The CDR3 is 17 residues long. Trimming removed 2 bases from V and 2 bases from J; junction bases left unmatched: 3. The CDR3 DNA reads TGTGCCATCAGTGAGGGGGACAGGGGGCGTACTAATGAAAAACTGTTTTTT. This sequence encodes CAISEGDRGRTNEKLFF.

With respect to this clonotype: The junction differs from germline at one of its ends, possibly a read error. The chain employs TRBV4-2 and TRBJ2-7, with 13 bases identical to TRBD2. Per germline, CDR1 LGHNA and CDR2 YNFKEQ. This CDR3 has 17 residues. CDR3 amino acids: CANSQGLAGTSSYEQYF. CDR3 in DNA: TGTGCCAACAGCCAGGGACTAGCGGGGACTTCCTCCTACGAGCAGTACTTC.

The CDR3 bases are TGTGCCAGCAGCTCGACAGGGCGCCATCAGCCCCAGCATTTT. Protein product: CASSSTGRHQPQHF. This sequence joins TRBV27 and TRBJ1-5; 7 nucleotides align to TRBD1. Looked up from germline, CDR1 is MNHEY and CDR2 is SMNVEV (reference sequence). Trimming took 6 bases from V and 5 from J; bases not matched to a gene: 7. The CDR3 has 14 residues.

This clonotype was found many times. This chain links TRBV20-1 with TRBJ1-2; D possibly corresponds to TRBD1 (5 bases). Trimming pared 3 bases from V and 7 bases from J, leaving 24 bases between. The CDR3 covers 16 residues. Germline-derived CDR1 and CDR2 are DFQATT and SNEGSKA (reference sequence). CDR3 in amino acids: CSARNVRTWLGTGYTF. The CDR3 coding sequence is TGCAGTGCTAGGAATGTCAGGACCTGGTTGGGGACTGGCTACACCTTC.

The chain uses TRBV7-2 and TRBJ1-6; no definite D call. The CDR3 runs 16 residues. Looked up from germline, CDR1 is SGHTA and CDR2 is FQGNSA. V was trimmed by 1 base and J by 4 bases, leaving 11 bases between them. In DNA, the CDR3 is TGTGCCAGCAGCTTAGTAGGGCCGGATTATAATTCACCCCTCCACTTT. This translates into CASSLVGPDYNSPLHF.

This clonotype was counted only a few times. CDR3 DNA sequence: TGTGCCAGCAGTTATTCCCCACGCGGCGGGATAGATACGCAGTATTTT. Protein sequence: CASSYSPRGGIDTQYF. The V and J genes are TRBV6-2 or TRBV6-3 and TRBJ2-3; D may be TRBD2 (6 bases). The CDR3 has 16 amino acids. CDR1 is MNHEY, CDR2 SVGEGT, per germline. V was trimmed by 3 bases and J by 5 bases, leaving 18 bases between them.

V usage is TRBV4-1 and J usage is TRBJ1-4; TRBD1 agrees at 9 bases. CDR1 is MGHRA and CDR2 is YSYEKL in the germline V gene. After removal of 2 bases from V and 0 bases from J, the junction contained 4 bases not matched to a gene. This CDR3 contains 17 residues. This chain's CDR3 is CASSQTGGRATNEKLFF. Here the CDR3 DNA reads TGCGCCAGCAGCCAAACAGGGGGCCGCGCAACTAATGAAAAACTGTTTTTT.

This clonotype occurred a few times. This chain links TRBV6-6 with TRBJ1-2, with D maybe TRBD1 (6 bases). Germline V lookup: CDR1 MNHNY, CDR2 SVGAGI (reference sequence). The CDR3 covers 15 residues. Trimming removed 6 bases at V and 4 bases at J, with 18 bases between. DNA for the CDR3: TGTGCCAGCAGATACCTGGGGGGCGAGGTCTATGGCTACACCTTC. Its protein product is CASRYLGGEVYGYTF.

The chain has TRBV25-1 and TRBJ1-4; TRBD1 is a possible D gene (6 bases). V was trimmed by 0 bases and J by 5 bases, leaving 10 bases between them. There are 15 residues in the CDR3. The germline V gene has CDR1 MGHDK and CDR2 SYGVNS. In nucleotides, the CDR3 is TGTGCCAGCAGTGAATACTTAGGGGGGAATGAAAAACTGTTTTTT. This codes for CASSEYLGGNEKLFF.

V usage is TRBV7-2 and J usage is TRBJ2-3; no clear D gene. V was pared by 7 bases and J by 1 base, with 12 bases between. Germline CDR1 and CDR2: SGHTA and FQGNSA. The CDR3 sequence is 14 residues long. As DNA, the CDR3 is TGTGCCAGCAACCTCGACTGGGGCACAGATACGCAGTATTTT. It yields the protein CASNLDWGTDTQYF.